This T cell receptor beta chain comes out of a study of CD8+CD57+ T cells in acquired aplastic anemia. The CDR3 sequence is 18 residues long. The V segment lost 0 bases and the J segment 4 bases; nucleotides outside the gene matches: 6. Looked up from germline, CDR1 is SEHNR and CDR2 is FQNEAQ (reference sequence). In patients chosen for sequencing, flow cytometry had shown CD8+CD57+ cell expansion. This clonotype has at least ten counts. Genomic DNA templated the TCR beta VDJ and CDR3 profiling. TCRdb independently ran MiXCR on the reads; one entry per CDR3 protein. The sample includes about 220,000 distinct CDR3 sequences, around 46% of them seen just once.

Specimen: sorted CD4+, CD8+, or CD8+CD57+ T cells (not recorded which) from PBMCs. The source is a human donor with aplastic anemia. V and J are TRBV7-9 and TRBJ2-7; TRBD2 matches 16 bases. The CDR3 DNA reads as TGTGCCAGCAGCTTAGCACCGGGACTAGCGGGAGGGCGGTACGAGCAGTACTTC. Translating it yields CASSLAPGLAGGRYEQYF.